These 17 T cell receptor beta chains were all obtained from the same sample, sequenced in a study of blood T cell repertoires in COVID-19. Produced via immunoSEQ multiplex PCR; TCRdb's table is partial and in-frame only. The table has a few hundred thousand clones, around 84% seen once; the top ten hold approximately 5%. Specimen: PBMCs or T cells enriched from blood (not recorded which). The receptors stem from a middle-aged man who had been exposed to COVID-19.

The J gene is TRBJ2-1, the V gene TRBV7-2; a possible D gene is TRBD2 (6 bases). Germline V lookup: CDR1 SGHTA, CDR2 FQGNSA. Trimming removed 5 bases from V and 3 bases from J, with 14 bases in between. The CDR3 totals 15 residues. DNA for the CDR3: TGTGCCAGCAGCGGTTCGGGACTTAACTACAATGAGCAGTTCTTC. Its translation: CASSGSGLNYNEQFF.

This chain uses TRBV27 with TRBJ1-5; D possibly corresponds to TRBD1 (5 bases). CDR3 size: 15 residues. Germline values: CDR1 MNHEY, CDR2 SMNVEV (reference sequence). Trimming removed 2 bases from V and 9 bases from J, with 17 bases in between. The CDR3 DNA reads as TGTGCCAGCAGTTTAGGCAGGGTCGGTACGGGGCCCCAGCATTTT. Translating it yields CASSLGRVGTGPQHF.

The CDR3 DNA is TGTGCCAGCACAGAAGGGGGAGTGGACAGGGGCATTCAGTACTTC. This codes for CASTEGGVDRGIQYF. The chain carries TRBV19 and TRBJ2-4, with 9 bases aligning to TRBD1. The CDR3 length is 15 residues. Losses at the gene ends were 9 bases for V and 9 bases for J; bases not matched to a gene: 15. Germline V lookup: CDR1 LNHDA, CDR2 SQIVND (reference sequence).

V gene TRBV20-1 combines with J gene TRBJ1-1; 8 bases agree with TRBD1. With V trimmed by 3 bases and J by 10 bases, 19 bases remained unmatched. Germline CDR1 is DFQATT and CDR2 is SNEGSKA (reference sequence). The CDR3 runs 16 residues. CDR3 protein: CSASTPGTGSQRRAFF. The CDR3 region has the DNA TGCAGTGCTAGTACCCCCGGGACAGGCTCCCAGAGGAGAGCTTTCTTT.

This rearrangement joins TRBV3-1 (or the pseudogene TRBV3-2) to TRBJ2-3; TRBD2 agrees at 8 bases. Germline CDR1 reads LGHDT; CDR2 reads YNNKEL (reference sequence). The junction had 7 bases not matched to a gene; V was cut back by 1 base and J by 7 bases. The CDR3 sequence is 15 residues long. CDR3 residues: CASSQAGTSFHTQYF. The CDR3 coding sequence is TGTGCCAGCAGCCAAGCCGGGACTAGTTTCCATACGCAGTATTTT.

The chain joins TRBV27 to TRBJ1-1; possibly TRBD1 for D (5 bases). V shed 5 bases and J shed 6 bases, with 16 bases lying between them. Germline CDR1 MNHEY, CDR2 SMNVEV (reference sequence). The CDR3 covers 14 residues. The CDR3 DNA reads as TGTGCCAGCAGTCCCGACAGCAGGCTTGCTGAAGCTTTCTTT. Its protein is CASSPDSRLAEAFF.

The sample holds a few counts of this clone. The V call is TRBV7-9, the J call TRBJ1-2; 9 bases agree with TRBD1. The CDR3 totals 14 residues. Germline V gene lookup returns CDR1 SEHNR and CDR2 FQNEAQ (reference sequence). The V gene end was trimmed by 3 bases and the J gene end by 8 bases; junction bases not matched to a gene: 7. The CDR3 here is CASSLDRGAEGYTF. In nucleotides, the CDR3 is TGTGCCAGCAGCTTGGACAGGGGCGCAGAAGGCTACACCTTC. Together with reference TRBV7-9 and TRBJ1-2, the CDR3 gives the full variable domain: DTGVSQNPRHKITKRGQNVTFRCDPISEHNRLYWYRQTLGQGPEFLTYFQNEAQLEKSRLLSDRFSAERPKGSFSTLEIQRTEQGDSAMYLCASSLDRGAEGYTFGSGTRLTVV.

This sequence joins TRBV19 and TRBJ2-2; 11 bases line up with TRBD2. Germline loops: CDR1 LNHDA, CDR2 SQIVND (reference sequence). The CDR3 length is 14 residues. The ends lost 6 bases at V and 5 bases at J; junction bases unmatched: 2. The CDR3 DNA is TGTGCCAGTAGGCCTAGCGGGAGGACCGGGGAGCTGTTTTTT. Translating it yields CASRPSGRTGELFF.

This clone was counted a single time. V is TRBV5-1 and J is TRBJ2-7; 12 nucleotides align to TRBD2. Looked up from germline, CDR1 is SGHRS and CDR2 is YFSETQ. V shed 5 bases, J shed 4 bases, and the junction held 7 bases outside the gene matches. This CDR3 is 15 amino acids long. CDR3 sequence (DNA): TGCGCCAGCAGACCCGGACTAGCGGGGACTTACGAGCAGTACTTC. Residues: CASRPGLAGTYEQYF.

The rearrangement uses TRBV5-4 and TRBJ2-7, with 10 bases identical to TRBD2. The CDR3 is made up of 15 amino acids. Trimming cost V 3 bases and J 4 bases; bases outside gene matches: 7. CDR1 is SGHNT, CDR2 YYREEE, per germline (reference sequence). CDR3 protein: CASSSKGTSAYEQYF. As DNA, the CDR3 is TGTGCCAGCAGCTCCAAGGGGACTAGCGCGTACGAGCAGTACTTC. The full variable domain, in which reference TRBV5-4 and TRBJ2-7 provide the parts outside the CDR3, is ETGVTQSPTHLIKTRGQQVTLRCSSQSGHNTVSWYQQALGQGPQFIFQYYREEENGRGNFPPRFSGLQFPNYSSELNVNALELDDSALYLCASSSKGTSAYEQYFGPGTRLTVT.

This sequence joins TRBV30 and TRBJ2-3; 12 bases are shared with TRBD2. The junction had 6 bases not matched to a gene; V was cut back by 2 bases and J by 3 bases. CDR1 is GTSNPN and CDR2 is SVGIG in the germline V gene (reference sequence). CDR3 length equals 16 residues. The CDR3 protein is CAWSHPTSGRTDTQYF. CDR3 nucleotides: TGTGCCTGGAGTCACCCCACTAGCGGGAGGACAGATACGCAGTATTTT.

The chain couples TRBV12-3 or TRBV12-4 to TRBJ1-1; D remains unclear. This CDR3 has 11 amino acids. V lost 2 bases, J lost 8 bases, and 6 bases lay in between. As DNA, the CDR3 is TGTGCCAGCAGTTTAACAGAAGAAGCTTTCTTT. It yields the protein CASSLTEEAFF.

Concerning this clone: The junction differs from germline at one of its ends, possibly a read error. This chain connects TRBV7-3 to TRBJ2-7; 8 bases map to TRBD2. Germline assignment: CDR1 SGHTA and CDR2 FQGTGA. The CDR3 runs 14 residues. This CDR3 is CASSQAGDSSEQYF. In nucleotides, the CDR3 is TGTGCCAGCAGCCAAGCGGGAGACTCCTCCGAGCAGTACTTC.

The chain recombines TRBV15 with TRBJ1-6; possible D gene TRBD1, 5 bases. This CDR3 comprises 17 residues. V was pared by 0 bases and J by 9 bases, with 18 bases between. Germline assignment: CDR1 LNHNV and CDR2 YYDKDF (reference sequence). The CDR3 DNA reads as TGTGCCACCAGCAGAGAGAACATTGGGCAGGGCGGTTCACCCCTCCACTTT. Protein product: CATSRENIGQGGSPLHF.

The chain is built from TRBV15 and TRBJ1-3; D unresolved. This CDR3 is 11 amino acids long. Germline assignment: CDR1 LNHNV and CDR2 YYDKDF (reference sequence). The V gene lost 4 bases and the J gene lost 8 bases, with 6 bases spanning the gap. The CDR3 region has the DNA TGTGCCACCAGCAACAGAGACACCATATATTTT. Translating it yields CATSNRDTIYF.

This clone has just a few counts. The V gene is TRBV6-1, the J gene TRBJ1-2; D not certain. CDR3 length: 14 amino acids. The V end lost 1 base, the J end lost 5 bases, and 11 bases lay between the germline ends. Germline-derived CDR1 and CDR2 are MNHNS and SASEGT. The CDR3 sequence is CASSEGGGKYGYTF. The CDR3 DNA follows: TGTGCCAGCAGTGAAGGTGGAGGGAAGTATGGCTACACCTTC.

The CDR3 coding sequence is TGTGCTAGTGGTTTGCTGACTAGCGGGAGGGCTGATACGCAGTATTTT. It codes for CASGLLTSGRADTQYF. The genes are TRBV12-5 and TRBJ2-3; 14 bases line up with TRBD2. Looked up from germline, CDR1 is LGHNT and CDR2 is FRNRAP. This CDR3 region has 16 residues. V dropped 2 bases and J dropped 6; count of bases not matched to a gene: 4.